Each of the 13 T cell receptor beta chains below was sequenced from the same sample in a study of T-cell memory formation after mild COVID-19. One entry per CDR3 protein, called by TCRdb with MiXCR from the 5' RACE reads. The sample yields about 560,000 distinct CDR3 sequences, roughly 17% seen once. Sequenced: PBMCs or a T cell subset sorted from them (not recorded which). These receptors were obtained from an adult woman who had mild COVID-19 (a few samples of this study predate the infection). Cell type and time point are not known.

V usage is TRBV25-1 and J usage is TRBJ2-7, with 7 bases that match TRBD2. This CDR3 contains 11 residues. Germline CDR1 and CDR2: MGHDK and SYGVNS. Germline trimming cut 6 bases from V and 12 bases from J; bases unmatched to any gene: 8. The CDR3 sequence is CASRAGLRTYF. Here the CDR3 DNA reads TGTGCCAGCAGAGCGGGACTCCGAACGTACTTC.

The gene calls are TRBV5-4 and TRBJ2-7; perhaps TRBD2 as D (5 bases). V was trimmed by 2 bases and J by 0 bases, leaving 12 bases between them. In germline, CDR1 is SGHNT, CDR2 YYREEE (reference sequence). The CDR3 is made up of 15 amino acids. Here the CDR3 reads CASSFFEGNSYEQYF. DNA for the CDR3: TGTGCCAGCAGCTTCTTTGAGGGCAACTCCTACGAGCAGTACTTC.

The chain links TRBV7-9 to TRBJ2-3, with D possibly TRBD1 on 5 matching bases. CDR1 is SEHNR and CDR2 is FQNEAQ in the germline V gene (reference sequence). The CDR3 is 16 amino acids. The ends were cut back, 2 bases at V and 0 bases at J, with 12 bases in the middle. DNA for the CDR3: TGTGCCAGCAGCTTATTTCTGACAGCTAGCACAGATACGCAGTATTTT. Translated, it gives CASSLFLTASTDTQYF.

This sequence joins TRBV18 and TRBJ1-1; D may be TRBD1 (5 bases). This CDR3 has 14 amino acids. V was trimmed by 2 bases and J by 6 bases, leaving 13 bases between them. CDR1 is KGHSH, CDR2 LQKENI, per germline. CDR3 in amino acids: CASSPGRGWAEAFF. The CDR3 region has the DNA TGTGCCAGCTCACCAGGGAGGGGTTGGGCTGAAGCTTTCTTT.

This clonotype was observed a handful of times. The V gene is TRBV5-1, the J gene TRBJ1-2; a weak D match, TRBD1 (5 bases). The CDR3 covers 14 residues. V was pared by 3 bases and J by 4 bases, with 13 bases between. Per the germline V gene, CDR1 is SGHRS and CDR2 is YFSETQ. Here the CDR3 DNA reads TGCGCCAGCAGCTCGCCGGGACGGACCTATGGCTACACCTTC. Its protein is CASSSPGRTYGYTF.

The J gene is TRBJ1-2, the V gene TRBV7-3, with TRBD1 identical over 8 bases. CDR3 length: 15 residues. Germline CDR1 SGHTA, CDR2 FQGTGA. J gave up 14 bases and V 5 bases, and 19 bases lay outside the gene matches. The chain's CDR3 is CASSPGTGSLSLPTF. As DNA, the CDR3 is TGTGCCAGCAGCCCCGGGACAGGCTCTTTGTCTCTCCCTACCTTC. Combining the CDR3 with reference TRBV7-3 and TRBJ1-2 gives the whole variable domain GAGVSQTPSNKVTEKGKYVELRCDPISGHTALYWYRQSLGQGPEFLIYFQGTGAADDSGLPNDRFFAVRPEGSVSTLKIQRTERGDSAVYLCASSPGTGSLSLPTFGSGTRLTVV.

The V gene is TRBV30, the J gene TRBJ1-2, with TRBD1 as a possible D gene (5 bases). The CDR3 spans 12 residues. Trimming cost V 7 bases and J 6 bases, with 15 bases left between them. CDR1 is GTSNPN and CDR2 is SVGIG in the germline V gene (reference sequence). The CDR3 reads CALDNQGHGYTF. DNA for the CDR3: TGTGCCTTGGACAACCAAGGACATGGCTACACCTTC.

The V call is TRBV5-6, the J call TRBJ2-1; 8 bases are a match to TRBD2. Losses at the gene ends were 6 bases for V and 1 base for J; bases not matched to a gene: 9. Germline CDR1 reads SGHDT; CDR2 reads YYEEEE. The CDR3 has 16 amino acids. CDR3 DNA sequence: TGTGCCAGCACCTACGGGACTAGGCGTTCCTACAATGAGCAGTTCTTC. It encodes CASTYGTRRSYNEQFF.

V gene TRBV29-1 combines with J gene TRBJ1-1; 7 bases fit TRBD1. The CDR3 contains 14 residues. V lost 4 bases to trimming and J lost 1 base; unmatched junction nucleotides: 6. CDR1 is SQVTM, CDR2 ANQGSEA, per germline. In DNA form, the CDR3 reads TGCAGCGTTGCCCAAAACAGGGGGAACACTGAAGCTTTCTTT. Translated: CSVAQNRGNTEAFF.

V and J are TRBV27 and TRBJ2-5, with TRBD2 identical over 9 bases. Germline V gene sequence: CDR1 MNHEY, CDR2 SMNVEV (reference sequence). CDR3 length equals 16 residues. V trimming: 8 bases; J trimming: 4 bases; junction bases outside the gene matches: 14. The CDR3 nucleotides are TGTGCCAGCTCGCTTAGCGGGGGTCTCGCGGGAGAGACCCAGTACTTC. Translation: CASSLSGGLAGETQYF.

This clonotype turned up a few times. V usage is TRBV5-1 and J usage is TRBJ2-3; 9 nucleotides agree with TRBD1. From germline, CDR1 is SGHRS and CDR2 YFSETQ. The CDR3 loop spans 15 amino acids. The V segment lost 2 bases and the J segment 4 bases; nucleotides outside the gene matches: 5. CDR3 region: CASSFRDRDPDTQYF. CDR3 in DNA: TGCGCCAGCAGCTTCCGGGACAGGGACCCAGATACGCAGTATTTT.

This clonotype appeared many times. This chain joins TRBV2 and TRBJ2-2; D perhaps matches TRBD2 (6 bases). The CDR3 extends over 17 amino acids. CDR1 is SNHLY and CDR2 is FYNNEI in the germline V gene. With 7 bases removed from V and 0 bases from J, the gap between germline ends came to 18 bases. CDR3 sequence: CASTGRLSRANTGELFF. The CDR3 DNA follows: TGTGCCAGCACCGGGAGATTGTCGAGAGCGAACACCGGGGAGCTGTTTTTT.

The chain links TRBV6-4 to TRBJ2-6; tentative D call: TRBD2 (6 bases). CDR1 is MRHNA, CDR2 SNTAGT, per germline. Trimming left V 5 bases short and J 15 bases short, with 23 bases between. This CDR3 comprises 15 residues. CDR3 residues: CASSTEVGGPRRLTF. The CDR3 nucleotides are TGTGCCAGCAGTACCGAGGTCGGGGGACCTCGTCGCCTGACTTTC.